Shown below are 3 T cell receptor beta chains from a single sample sequenced in a study of shared clonotypes between healthy human individuals. Naive CD8 cells, CD45RO-negative and positively selected for CCR7, excluded terminally differentiated effector memory CD45RA+ cells. Data came from immunoSEQ multiplex PCR; TCRdb stores just in-frame clones and leaves some out. This sample has about 2,100,000 clones; just over 90% occur once, and the top ten carry 1.5% to 2%. Sequenced: naive CD8+ T cells from PBMCs. Receptors originate from a man aged 18-30 years in good health. Some clones in this sample may be carry-over from other donors' samples.

The chain has TRBV19 and TRBJ2-1; D is undetermined. This CDR3 contains 11 residues. Trimming shortened V by 9 bases and J by 6 bases, and 9 bases separated the two germline ends. Germline CDR1 reads LNHDA; CDR2 reads SQIVND (reference sequence). CDR3 residues: CASRHGNEQFF. As DNA, the CDR3 is TGTGCCAGCAGACACGGCAATGAGCAGTTCTTC.

The V call is TRBV28, the J call TRBJ1-1; TRBD1 might be the D (5 bases). This CDR3 contains 15 residues. Germline CDR1 reads MDHEN; CDR2 reads SYDVKM. V was shortened by 3 bases and J by 6 bases, with 17 bases between the two germline ends. The CDR3 protein is CASSLPRGGEPEAFF. CDR3 coding DNA: TGTGCCAGCAGTTTGCCGAGGGGAGGAGAGCCTGAAGCTTTCTTT. Together with reference TRBV28 and TRBJ1-1, the CDR3 gives the full variable domain: DVKVTQSSRYLVKRTGEKVFLECVQDMDHENMFWYRQDPGLGLRLIYFSYDVKMKEKGDIPEGYSVSREKKERFSLILESASTNQTSMYLCASSLPRGGEPEAFFGQGTRLTVV.

The chain recombines TRBV7-9 with TRBJ2-1, with D tentatively TRBD1 (6 bases). CDR3 size: 13 residues. Germline CDR1 is SEHNR and CDR2 is FQNEAQ (reference sequence). The V gene lost 3 bases and the J gene lost 8 bases, with 11 bases spanning the gap. The DNA of the CDR3 is TGTGCCAGCAGCTTCAGGGGCGACTATGAGCAGTTCTTC. It specifies CASSFRGDYEQFF. Using reference TRBV7-9 and TRBJ2-1 for the parts outside the CDR3, the full variable domain is DTGVSQNPRHKITKRGQNVTFRCDPISEHNRLYWYRQTLGQGPEFLTYFQNEAQLEKSRLLSDRFSAERPKGSFSTLEIQRTEQGDSAMYLCASSFRGDYEQFFGPGTRLTVL.